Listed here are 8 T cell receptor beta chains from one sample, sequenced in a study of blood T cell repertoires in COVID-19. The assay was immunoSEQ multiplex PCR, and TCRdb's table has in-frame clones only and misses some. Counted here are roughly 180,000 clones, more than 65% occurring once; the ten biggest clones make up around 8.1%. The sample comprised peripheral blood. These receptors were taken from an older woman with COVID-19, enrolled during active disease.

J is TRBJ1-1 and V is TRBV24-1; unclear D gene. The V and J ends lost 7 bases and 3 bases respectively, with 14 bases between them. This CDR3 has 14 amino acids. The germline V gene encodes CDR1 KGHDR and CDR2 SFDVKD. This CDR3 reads CATRSRVRDTEAFF. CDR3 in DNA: TGTGCCACCAGAAGTAGGGTGCGGGACACTGAAGCTTTCTTT.

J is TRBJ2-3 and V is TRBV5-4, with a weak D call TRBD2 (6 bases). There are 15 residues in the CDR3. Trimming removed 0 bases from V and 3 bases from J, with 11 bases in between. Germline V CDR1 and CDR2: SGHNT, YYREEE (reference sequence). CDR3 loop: CASSLVGGWTDTQYF. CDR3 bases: TGTGCCAGCAGCTTGGTGGGGGGATGGACAGATACGCAGTATTTT.

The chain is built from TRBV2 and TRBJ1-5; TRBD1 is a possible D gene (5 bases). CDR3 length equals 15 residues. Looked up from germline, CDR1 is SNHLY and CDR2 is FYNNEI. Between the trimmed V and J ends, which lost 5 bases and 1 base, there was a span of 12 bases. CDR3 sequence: CASSLGAASNQPQHF. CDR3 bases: TGTGCCAGCAGTCTAGGGGCAGCCAGCAATCAGCCCCAGCATTTT.

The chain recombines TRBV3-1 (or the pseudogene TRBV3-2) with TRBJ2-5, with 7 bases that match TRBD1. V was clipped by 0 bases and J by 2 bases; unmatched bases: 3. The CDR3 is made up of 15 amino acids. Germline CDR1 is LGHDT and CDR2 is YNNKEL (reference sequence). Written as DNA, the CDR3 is TGTGCCAGCAGCCAAGATGGGGGACAGCAAGAGACCCAGTACTTC. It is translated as CASSQDGGQQETQYF.

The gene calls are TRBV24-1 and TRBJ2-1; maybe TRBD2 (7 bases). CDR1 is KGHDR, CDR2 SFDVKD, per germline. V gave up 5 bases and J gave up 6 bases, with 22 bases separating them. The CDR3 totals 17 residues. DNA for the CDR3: TGTGCCACCAGTGGCGCGCTTGGGGGAGGGGGGTCCAATGAGCAGTTCTTC. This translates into CATSGALGGGGSNEQFF.

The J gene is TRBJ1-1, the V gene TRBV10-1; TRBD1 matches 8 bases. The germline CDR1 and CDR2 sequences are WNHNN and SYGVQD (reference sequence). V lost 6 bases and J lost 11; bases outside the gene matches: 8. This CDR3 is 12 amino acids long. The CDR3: CASRHRGGWAFF. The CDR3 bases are TGCGCCAGCAGACACAGGGGGGGTTGGGCTTTCTTT.

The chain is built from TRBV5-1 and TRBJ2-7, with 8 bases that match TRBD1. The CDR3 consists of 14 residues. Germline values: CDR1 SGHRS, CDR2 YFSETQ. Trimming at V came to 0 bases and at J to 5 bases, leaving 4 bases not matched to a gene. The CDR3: CASSLGQGFDEQYV. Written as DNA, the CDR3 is TGCGCCAGCAGCTTGGGACAGGGGTTTGACGAGCAGTACGTC.

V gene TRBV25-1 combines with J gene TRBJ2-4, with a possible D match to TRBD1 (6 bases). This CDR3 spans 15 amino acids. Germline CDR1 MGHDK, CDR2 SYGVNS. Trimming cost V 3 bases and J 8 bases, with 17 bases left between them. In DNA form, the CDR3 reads TGTGCCAGCAGTGACCCCGGACAGTGGTCGGACATTCAGTACTTC. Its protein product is CASSDPGQWSDIQYF. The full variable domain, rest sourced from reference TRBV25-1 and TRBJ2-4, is EADIYQTPRYLVIGTGKKITLECSQTMGHDKMYWYQQDPGMELHLIHYSYGVNSTEKGDLSSESTVSRIRTEHFPLTLESARPSHTSQYLCASSDPGQWSDIQYFGAGTRLSVL.